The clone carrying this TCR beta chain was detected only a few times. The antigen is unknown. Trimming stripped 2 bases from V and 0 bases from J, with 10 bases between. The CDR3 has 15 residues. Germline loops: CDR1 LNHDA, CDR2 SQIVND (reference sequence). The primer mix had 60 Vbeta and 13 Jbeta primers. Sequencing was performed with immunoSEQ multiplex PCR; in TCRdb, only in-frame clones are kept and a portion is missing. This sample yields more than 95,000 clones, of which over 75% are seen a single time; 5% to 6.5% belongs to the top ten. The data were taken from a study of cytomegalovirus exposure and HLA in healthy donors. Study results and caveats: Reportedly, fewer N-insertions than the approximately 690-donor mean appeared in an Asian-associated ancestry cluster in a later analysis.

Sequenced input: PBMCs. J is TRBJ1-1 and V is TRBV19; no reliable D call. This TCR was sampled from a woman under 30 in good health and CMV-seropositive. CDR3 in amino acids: CASSIQSGMNTEAFF. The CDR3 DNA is TGTGCCAGTAGTATACAATCGGGGATGAACACTGAAGCTTTCTTT.